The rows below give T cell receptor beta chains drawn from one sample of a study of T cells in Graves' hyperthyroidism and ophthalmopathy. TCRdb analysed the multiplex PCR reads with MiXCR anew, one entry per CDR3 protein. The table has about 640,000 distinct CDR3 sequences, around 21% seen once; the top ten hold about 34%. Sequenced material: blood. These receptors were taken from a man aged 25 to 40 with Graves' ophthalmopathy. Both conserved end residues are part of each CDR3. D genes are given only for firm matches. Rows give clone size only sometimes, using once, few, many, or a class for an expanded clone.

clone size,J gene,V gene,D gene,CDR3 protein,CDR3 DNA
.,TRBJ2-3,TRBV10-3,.,CAISEESDTQYF,TGTGCCATCAGTGAAGAATCAGATACGCAGTATTTT
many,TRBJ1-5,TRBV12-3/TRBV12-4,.,CASSWGGNQPQHF,TGTGCCAGCAGTTGGGGGGGCAATCAGCCCCAGCATTTT
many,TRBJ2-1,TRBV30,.,CAWSGGGDNEQFF,TGTGCCTGGAGCGGAGGGGGGGACAATGAGCAGTTCTTC
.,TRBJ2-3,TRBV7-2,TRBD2,CASSLGTSGFTDTQYF,TGTGCCAGCAGCTTGGGGACTAGCGGCTTCACAGATACGCAGTATTTT
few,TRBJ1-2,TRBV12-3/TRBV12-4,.,CASSLERGVGYTF,TGTGCCAGCAGTTTAGAAAGAGGAGTAGGCTACACCTTC
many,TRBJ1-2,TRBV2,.,CASSEARSYGYTF,TGTGCCAGCAGTGAGGCACGCTCCTATGGCTACACCTTC
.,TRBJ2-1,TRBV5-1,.,CASQSNDGGTYNEQFF,TGCGCCAGCCAGAGCAATGACGGGGGAACCTACAATGAGCAGTTCTTC
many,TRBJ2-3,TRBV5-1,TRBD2,CASSLGLAGVVDTQYF,TGCGCCAGCAGCTTGGGACTAGCGGGAGTCGTAGATACGCAGTATTTT
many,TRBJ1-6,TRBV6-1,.,CASSEADLASVFADNSPLHF,TGTGCCAGCAGTGAAGCTGATCTTGCCTCGGTCTTTGCGGATAATTCACCCCTCCACTTT
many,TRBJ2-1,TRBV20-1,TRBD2,CSARVGTSGGNEQFF,TGCAGTGCTAGAGTCGGGACTAGCGGGGGCAATGAGCAGTTCTTC
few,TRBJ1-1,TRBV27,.,CASSLSRQKNTEAFF,TGTGCCAGCAGTTTATCTCGGCAGAAAAACACTGAAGCTTTCTTT
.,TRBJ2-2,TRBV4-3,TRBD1,CASSQARTGGAPGELFF,TGCGCCAGCAGCCAAGCCAGGACAGGGGGCGCCCCCGGGGAGCTGTTTTTT
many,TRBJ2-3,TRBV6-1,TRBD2,CASSERPAGGITDTQYF,TGTGCCAGCAGTGAACGTCCAGCGGGAGGGATTACAGATACGCAGTATTTT
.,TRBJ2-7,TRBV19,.,CASSPPGQHSYEQYF,TGTGCCAGTAGCCCCCCCGGACAGCACTCCTACGAGCAGTACTTC
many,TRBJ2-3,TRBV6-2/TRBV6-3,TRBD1,CASSLDRVPPVDTQYF,TGTGCCAGCAGTTTGGACAGGGTTCCCCCGGTGGATACGCAGTATTTT
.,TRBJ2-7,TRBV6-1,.,CASRLGRFNEQYF,TGTGCCAGCAGGTTAGGGAGGTTCAACGAGCAGTACTTC
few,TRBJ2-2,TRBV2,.,CASIEKGDTGELFF,TGTGCCAGCATCGAGAAGGGGGACACCGGGGAGCTGTTTTTT
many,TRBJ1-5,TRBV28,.,CASFAGVEQPQHF,TGTGCCAGCTTCGCAGGGGTAGAGCAGCCCCAGCATTTT
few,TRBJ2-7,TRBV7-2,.,CASSLGPSAGLLYEQYF,TGTGCCAGCAGCTTAGGGCCCTCTGCGGGGCTACTCTACGAGCAGTACTTC
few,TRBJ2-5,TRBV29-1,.,CSVEGQSKTQYF,TGCAGCGTTGAAGGGCAGTCAAAGACCCAGTACTTC
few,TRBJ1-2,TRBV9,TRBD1,CASSVGDRASYNYGYTF,TGTGCCAGCAGCGTAGGGGACAGGGCCTCCTATAACTATGGCTACACCTTC
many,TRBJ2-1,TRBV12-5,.,CASGLGEWGDNEQFF,TGTGCTAGTGGTTTGGGAGAGTGGGGGGACAATGAGCAGTTCTTC
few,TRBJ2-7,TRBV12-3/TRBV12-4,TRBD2,CASSPLAVSYEQYF,TGTGCCAGCTCTCCCCTAGCGGTCTCCTACGAGCAGTACTTC
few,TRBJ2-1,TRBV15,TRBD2,CATSIWGRGGSYNEQFF,TGTGCCACCAGCATTTGGGGTCGGGGGGGGTCCTACAATGAGCAGTTCTTC
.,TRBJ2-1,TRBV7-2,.,CASSLYVHEQFF,TGTGCCAGCAGCTTATACGTCCATGAGCAGTTCTTC
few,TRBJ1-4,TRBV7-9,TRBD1,CASSPGQGMREKLFF,TGTGCCAGCAGCCCGGGACAGGGGATGAGGGAAAAACTGTTTTTT
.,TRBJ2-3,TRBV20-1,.,CSADHGASTDTQYF,TGCAGTGCAGACCACGGGGCTAGCACAGATACGCAGTATTTT
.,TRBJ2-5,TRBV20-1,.,CSARLWVRGRETQYF,TGCAGTGCTAGACTTTGGGTCAGGGGGAGGGAGACCCAGTACTTC
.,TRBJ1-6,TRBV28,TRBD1,CASSPRDSNSPLHF,TGTGCCAGCAGTCCCCGGGACAGCAATTCACCCCTCCACTTT
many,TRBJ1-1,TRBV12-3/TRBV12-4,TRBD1,CASSLGTGRTEAFF,TGTGCCAGCAGTTTAGGGACAGGGCGTACTGAAGCTTTCTTT
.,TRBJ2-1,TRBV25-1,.,CASSAGLYNEQFF,TGTGCCAGCAGTGCGGGACTGTACAATGAGCAGTTCTTC
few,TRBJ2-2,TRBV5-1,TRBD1,CASTIGDRDTGELFF,TGCGCCAGCACCATCGGGGACAGGGATACCGGGGAGCTGTTTTTT
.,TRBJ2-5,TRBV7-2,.,CASSLALAAAEGETQYF,TGTGCCAGCAGCTTAGCGCTGGCAGCAGCGGAGGGGGAGACCCAGTACTTC
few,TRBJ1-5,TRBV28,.,CASSPQLNQPQHF,TGTGCCAGCTCCCCCCAGTTGAATCAGCCCCAGCATTTT
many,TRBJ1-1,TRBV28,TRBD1,CASSLSGGGTEAFF,TGTGCCAGCAGTTTATCAGGGGGCGGCACTGAAGCTTTCTTT
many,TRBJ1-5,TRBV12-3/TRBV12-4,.,CASSYRGNQPQHF,TGTGCCAGCAGTTACAGGGGCAATCAGCCCCAGCATTTT
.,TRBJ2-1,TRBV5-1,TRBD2,CASSLGGRGHNEQFF,TGCGCCAGCAGCTTGGGCGGGAGGGGACACAATGAGCAGTTCTTC
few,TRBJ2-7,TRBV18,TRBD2,CASSRRLADTYEQYF,TGTGCCAGCTCACGACGACTAGCGGACACCTACGAGCAGTACTTC
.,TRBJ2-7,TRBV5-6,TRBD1,CASASDRDPLGGTYEQYF,TGTGCCAGCGCGTCGGACAGGGATCCCTTAGGAGGAACCTACGAGCAGTACTTC
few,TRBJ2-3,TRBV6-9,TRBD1,CASSYGTGGDTDTQYF,TGTGCCAGCAGTTACGGGACAGGGGGGGACACAGATACGCAGTATTTT
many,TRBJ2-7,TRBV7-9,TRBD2,CASSTETSSYEQYF,TGTGCCAGCAGCACCGAGACTAGCAGCTACGAGCAGTACTTC